This T cell receptor beta chain was captured by sequencing in a study of response to subunit inactivated influenza vaccine. The study's findings and limits: After each seasonal influenza vaccination, few new T cells are recruited, the authors suggested.

V lost 6 bases and J 2 bases, leaving 7 bases between the germline ends. CDR1 is MNHEY, CDR2 SVGAGI, per germline. The length of the CDR3 is 12 residues. This clonotype was seen many times. What it binds is not known. TCRdb re-called the RT-PCR reads through MiXCR, storing one row per CDR3 protein. The sample carries roughly 500,000 distinct CDR3 sequences, approximately 24% recorded once. The chain couples TRBV6-5 to TRBJ1-1; D uncertain. This TCR was sampled from a man in his fifties who received an inactivated influenza vaccine. This specimen was CD4+ T cells sorted from PBMCs, taken 5 days after vaccination. CDR3 protein: CASRTVNTEAFF. DNA for the CDR3: TGTGCCAGCAGGACTGTCAACACTGAAGCTTTCTTT.